Listed here is a single T cell receptor beta chain. As yet, its antigen is unknown. The data were obtained in a study of blood T cells in healthy people across ages. General observations from the study: Per million T cells, the diversity of TCR beta decreased roughly linearly as age advanced.

It was with a sample-barcoded 5' primer and a J-beta primer mix that a second PCR of about 7 to 12 cycles was run. One entry per CDR3 protein results from TCRdb running MiXCR on the 5' RACE reads. The sample lists about 510,000 distinct CDR3 sequences, around 27% occurring once. The same sample was also used in a study of T cells of mothers and their children. Turning to that study: Sequencing got over 8 million TCR beta CDR3 reads from each mother and a few million from each child.

Sequenced sample: blood. The sequence derives from a boy aged 2-15 years in good health.

CDR3 amino acids: CASSLRTGVNQPQHF. CDR3 coding DNA: TGTGCCAGCAGCTTGAGGACAGGGGTTAATCAGCCCCAGCATTTT. This rearrangement joins TRBV5-5 to TRBJ1-5; the match to TRBD1 covers 9 bases. This CDR3 has 15 amino acids. CDR1 is SGHKS and CDR2 is YYEKEE in the germline V gene (reference sequence). Unmatched junction bases numbered 3, after V lost 1 base and J lost 4 bases.